Below, one T cell receptor beta chain is given with its context. The assay was immunoSEQ multiplex PCR, and TCRdb's table has in-frame clones only and misses some. The sample holds about 140,000 clones, more than 85% seen once. These data come from a study of T cell responses to AZD1222 COVID-19 vaccine. V shed 0 bases and J 0 bases; nucleotides not matched to a gene: 4. Germline loops: CDR1 WNHNN, CDR2 SYGVQD (reference sequence). This CDR3 spans 17 amino acids. The sample in question was peripheral blood, obtained 28 days after the second AZD1222 dose. This clonotype originated in an adult who received the AZD1222 COVID-19 vaccine. The J gene is TRBJ2-1, the V gene TRBV10-1; 8 nucleotides agree with TRBD2. CDR3 sequence (DNA): TGCGCCAGCAGTGAGTCACTAGCGGAAAGCTCCTACAATGAGCAGTTCTTC. This encodes CASSESLAESSYNEQFF.